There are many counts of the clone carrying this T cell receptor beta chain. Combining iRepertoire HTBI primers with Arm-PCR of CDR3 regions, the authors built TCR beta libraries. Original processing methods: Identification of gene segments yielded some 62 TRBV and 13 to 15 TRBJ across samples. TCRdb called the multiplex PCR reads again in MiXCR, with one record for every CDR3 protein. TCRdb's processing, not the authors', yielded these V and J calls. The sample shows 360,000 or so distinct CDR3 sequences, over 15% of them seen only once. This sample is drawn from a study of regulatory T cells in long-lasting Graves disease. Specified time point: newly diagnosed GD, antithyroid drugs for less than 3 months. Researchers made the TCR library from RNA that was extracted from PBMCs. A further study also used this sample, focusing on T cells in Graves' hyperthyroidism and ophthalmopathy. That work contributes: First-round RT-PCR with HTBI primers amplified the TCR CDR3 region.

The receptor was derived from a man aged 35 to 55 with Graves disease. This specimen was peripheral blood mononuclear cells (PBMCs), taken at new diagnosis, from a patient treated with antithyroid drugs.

The CDR3 nucleotides read TGTGCCAGCAGGATCGACAGGGGCTATGGCTACACCTTC. Protein product: CASRIDRGYGYTF. V and J are TRBV28 and TRBJ1-2; 8 nucleotides match TRBD1. The V gene's germline CDR1 is MDHEN and CDR2 SYDVKM. The CDR3 has 13 amino acids. V lost 6 bases and J lost 4; bases outside the gene matches: 4.